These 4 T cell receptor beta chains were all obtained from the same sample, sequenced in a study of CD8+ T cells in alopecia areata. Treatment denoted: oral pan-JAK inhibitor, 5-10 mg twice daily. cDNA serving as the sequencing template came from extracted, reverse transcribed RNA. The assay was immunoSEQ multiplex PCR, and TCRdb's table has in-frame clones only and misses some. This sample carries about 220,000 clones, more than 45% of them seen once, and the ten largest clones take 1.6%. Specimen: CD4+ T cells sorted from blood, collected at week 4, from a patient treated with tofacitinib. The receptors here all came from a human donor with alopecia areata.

CDR3 amino acids: CASSLNRPSGGADTQYF. The DNA for the CDR3 is TGCGCCAGCAGCTTGAACCGTCCTAGCGGGGGCGCAGATACGCAGTATTTT. The chain joins TRBV5-1 to TRBJ2-3; 10 positions match TRBD2. This CDR3 has 17 amino acids. Germline V CDR1 and CDR2: SGHRS, YFSETQ. V shed 1 base and J 4 bases; nucleotides not matched to a gene: 9.

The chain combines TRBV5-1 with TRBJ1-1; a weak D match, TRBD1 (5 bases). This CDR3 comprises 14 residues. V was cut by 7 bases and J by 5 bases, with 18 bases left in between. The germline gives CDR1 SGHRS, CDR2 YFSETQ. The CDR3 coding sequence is TGCGCCAGCGGCCAGACAGTCCAGGCAACTGAAGCTTTCTTT. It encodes CASGQTVQATEAFF.

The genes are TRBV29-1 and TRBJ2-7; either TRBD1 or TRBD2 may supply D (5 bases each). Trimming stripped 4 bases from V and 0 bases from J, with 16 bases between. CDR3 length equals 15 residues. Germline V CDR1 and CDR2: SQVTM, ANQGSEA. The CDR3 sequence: CSVVSRGRSSYEQYF. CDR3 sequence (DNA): TGCAGCGTTGTAAGTAGGGGACGAAGCTCCTACGAGCAGTACTTC.

The CDR3 sequence is CASSSNTEAFF. For the CDR3, the DNA is TGTGCCAGCAGCTCGAACACTGAAGCTTTCTTT. This chain uses TRBV11-3 with TRBJ1-1; no clear D gene. V lost 4 bases, J lost 1 base, and 1 base lay in between. The CDR3 length is 11 residues. CDR1 SGHNT and CDR2 YENEEA come from the germline V gene.